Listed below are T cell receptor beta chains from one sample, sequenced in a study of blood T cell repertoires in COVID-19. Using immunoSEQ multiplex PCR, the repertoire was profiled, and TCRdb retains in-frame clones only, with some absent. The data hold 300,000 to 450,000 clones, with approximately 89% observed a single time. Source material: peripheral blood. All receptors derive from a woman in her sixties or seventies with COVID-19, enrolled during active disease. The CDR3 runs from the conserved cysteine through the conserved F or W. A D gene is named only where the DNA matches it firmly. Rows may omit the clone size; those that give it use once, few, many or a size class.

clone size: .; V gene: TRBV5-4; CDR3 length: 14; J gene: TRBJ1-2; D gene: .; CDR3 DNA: TGTGCCAGCAGCTTCGAGGGGAGGGCCTATGGCTACACCTTC; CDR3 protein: CASSFEGRAYGYTF
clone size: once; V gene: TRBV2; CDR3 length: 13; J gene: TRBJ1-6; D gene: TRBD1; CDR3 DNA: TGTGCCAGCAGCTGGACAGGGAGCTCACCCCTCCACTTT; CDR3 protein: CASSWTGSSPLHF
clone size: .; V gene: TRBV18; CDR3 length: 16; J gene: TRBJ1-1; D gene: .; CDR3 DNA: TGTGCCAGCTCACCAGGAGGAGGAACAGGGAAGACTGAAGCTTTCTTT; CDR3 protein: CASSPGGGTGKTEAFF
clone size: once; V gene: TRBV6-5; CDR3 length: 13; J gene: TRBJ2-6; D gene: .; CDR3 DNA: TGTGCCAGCAGTTCCACAGGGGCCAACGTCCTGACTTTC; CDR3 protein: CASSSTGANVLTF
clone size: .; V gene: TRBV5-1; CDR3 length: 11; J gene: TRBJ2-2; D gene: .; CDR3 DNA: TGCGCCAGCAGCTCTACCCGGGAGCTGTTTTTT; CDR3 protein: CASSSTRELFF
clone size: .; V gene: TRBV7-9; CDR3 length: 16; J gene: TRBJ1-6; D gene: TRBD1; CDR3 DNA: TGTGCCAGCAGCTTGATTCGGACAGGGGATAATTCACCCCTCCACTTT; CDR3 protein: CASSLIRTGDNSPLHF
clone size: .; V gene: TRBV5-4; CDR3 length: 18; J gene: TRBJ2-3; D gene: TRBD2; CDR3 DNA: TGTGCCAGCAGCTTAGGGGGCCTAGCGGGGGTTTTCACAGATACGCAGTATTTT; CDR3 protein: CASSLGGLAGVFTDTQYF
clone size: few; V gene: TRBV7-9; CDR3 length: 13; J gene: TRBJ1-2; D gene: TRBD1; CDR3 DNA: TGTGCCAGCAGCCGACAGGGTGGAACCGGCTACACCTTC; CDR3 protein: CASSRQGGTGYTF
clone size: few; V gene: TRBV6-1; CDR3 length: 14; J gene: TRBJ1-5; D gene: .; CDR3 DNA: TGTGCCAGCAGTGAAGTGTGGGGGCCTCAGCCCCAGCATTTT; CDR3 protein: CASSEVWGPQPQHF
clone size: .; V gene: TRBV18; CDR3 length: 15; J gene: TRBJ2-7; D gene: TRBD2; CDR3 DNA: TGTGCCAGCTCAGCTACTAGCGGGGGCTCCTACGAGCAGTACTTC; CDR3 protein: CASSATSGGSYEQYF
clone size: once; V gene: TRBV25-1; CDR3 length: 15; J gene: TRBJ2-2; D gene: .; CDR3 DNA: TGTGCCAGCAGCGCCGTTAAAGGGGACTCCGGGGAGCTGTTTTTT; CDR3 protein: CASSAVKGDSGELFF
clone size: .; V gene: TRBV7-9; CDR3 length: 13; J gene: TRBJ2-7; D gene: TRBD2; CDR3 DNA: TGTGCCATCTCGTTTATTGCGGGGGGCGAGCAGTACTTC; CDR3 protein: CAISFIAGGEQYF
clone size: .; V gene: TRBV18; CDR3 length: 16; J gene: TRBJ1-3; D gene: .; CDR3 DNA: TGTGCCAGCTCACCAGGGCAGGCCAGCTCTGGAAACACCATATATTTT; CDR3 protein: CASSPGQASSGNTIYF
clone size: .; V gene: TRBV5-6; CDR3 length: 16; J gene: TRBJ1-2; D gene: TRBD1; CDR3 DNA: TGTGCCAGCAGCTTTGGACAGGGCCTTACTAACTATGGCTACACCTTC; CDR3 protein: CASSFGQGLTNYGYTF
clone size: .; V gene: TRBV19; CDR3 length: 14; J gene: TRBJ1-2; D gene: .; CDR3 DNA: TGTGCCAGTAGTCCGGGGGGCTGGGCGGCCGGCTACACCTTC; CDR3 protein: CASSPGGWAAGYTF
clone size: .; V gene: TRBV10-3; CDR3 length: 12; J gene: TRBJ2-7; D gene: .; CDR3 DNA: TGTGCCACGAGGGACACTACCTACGAGCAGTACTTC; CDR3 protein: CATRDTTYEQYF
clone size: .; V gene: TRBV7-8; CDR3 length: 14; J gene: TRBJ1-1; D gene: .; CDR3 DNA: TGTGCCAGCAGCTTAGACGCAGGGATTACTGAAGCTTTCTTT; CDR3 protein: CASSLDAGITEAFF
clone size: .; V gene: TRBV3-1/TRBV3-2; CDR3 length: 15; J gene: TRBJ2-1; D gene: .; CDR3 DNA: TGTGCCAGCAGCCAACTGGGGGCCCCCTACAATGAGCAGTTCTTC; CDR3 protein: CASSQLGAPYNEQFF
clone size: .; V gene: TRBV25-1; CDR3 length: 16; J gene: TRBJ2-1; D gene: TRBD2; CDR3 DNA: TGTGCCAGCAGTTTTCAAGCGGGGGGCTCCTACAATGAGCAGTTCTTC; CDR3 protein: CASSFQAGGSYNEQFF
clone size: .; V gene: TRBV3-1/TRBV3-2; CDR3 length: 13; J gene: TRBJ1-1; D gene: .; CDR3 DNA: TGTGCCAGCAGCCGGAGGAGATCGGGGGAAGCTTTCTTT; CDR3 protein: CASSRRRSGEAFF
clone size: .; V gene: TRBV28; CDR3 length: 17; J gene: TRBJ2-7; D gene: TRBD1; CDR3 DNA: TGTGCCAGCAGTCGACGGACAGGGAGCGTTAGGTCCTACGAGCAGTACTTC; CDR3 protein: CASSRRTGSVRSYEQYF
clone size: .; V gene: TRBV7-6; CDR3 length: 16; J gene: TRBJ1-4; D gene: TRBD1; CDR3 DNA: TGTGCCAGCAGCTTAAGGGACAGGGGTTTCGGTGAAAAACTGTTTTTT; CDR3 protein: CASSLRDRGFGEKLFF
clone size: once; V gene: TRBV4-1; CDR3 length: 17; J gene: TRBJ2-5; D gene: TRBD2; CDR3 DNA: TGCGCCAGCAGCCCACTGGATGGTAGCGGGGGGGAAGAGACCCAGTACTTC; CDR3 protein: CASSPLDGSGGEETQYF
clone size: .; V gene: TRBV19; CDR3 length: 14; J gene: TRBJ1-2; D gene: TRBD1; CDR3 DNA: TGTGCCAGTAGTATGGGACAGGGAGGCTATGGCTACACCTTC; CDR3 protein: CASSMGQGGYGYTF
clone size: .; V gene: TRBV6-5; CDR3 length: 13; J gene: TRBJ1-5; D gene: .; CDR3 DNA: TGTGCCAGCAGTGACTCCCCCGATCAGCCCCAGCATTTT; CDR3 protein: CASSDSPDQPQHF
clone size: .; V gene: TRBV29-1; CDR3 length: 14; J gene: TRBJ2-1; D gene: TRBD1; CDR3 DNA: TGCAGCCAAAGACAGGGGGGCTCCTACAATGAGCAGTTCTTC; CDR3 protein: CSQRQGGSYNEQFF
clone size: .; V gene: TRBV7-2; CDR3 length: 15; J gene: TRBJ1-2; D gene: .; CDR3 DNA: TGTGCCAGCAGCCCAGCAGGGGACCGAAACTATGGCTACACCTTC; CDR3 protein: CASSPAGDRNYGYTF
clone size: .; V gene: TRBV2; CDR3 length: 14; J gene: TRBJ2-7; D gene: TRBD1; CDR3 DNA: TGTGCCAGCAGTCCATGGGACAGGGTAACCGAGCAGTACTTC; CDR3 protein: CASSPWDRVTEQYF
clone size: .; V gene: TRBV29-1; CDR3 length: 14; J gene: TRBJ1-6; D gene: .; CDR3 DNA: TGCAGCGTTGCAACGGGTTTAGAGAATTCACCCCTCCACTTT; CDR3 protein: CSVATGLENSPLHF
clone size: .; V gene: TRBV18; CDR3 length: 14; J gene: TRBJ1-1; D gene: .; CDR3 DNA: TGTGCCAGCTCACGCATACAGGGCGACACTGAAGCTTTCTTT; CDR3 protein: CASSRIQGDTEAFF
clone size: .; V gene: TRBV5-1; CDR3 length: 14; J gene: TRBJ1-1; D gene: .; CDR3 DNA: TGCGCCAGCAGCCTACTGACGGAGGGGACTGAAGCTTTCTTT; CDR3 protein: CASSLLTEGTEAFF
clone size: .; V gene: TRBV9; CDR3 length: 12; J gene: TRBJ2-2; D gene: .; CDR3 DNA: TGTGCCAGCAGTACAGGCACCGGGGAGCTGTTTTTT; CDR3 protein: CASSTGTGELFF
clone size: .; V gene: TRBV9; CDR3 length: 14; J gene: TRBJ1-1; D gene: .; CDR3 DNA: TGTGCCAGCAGCGTATTCGGGGGGCAGACTGAAGCTTTCTTT; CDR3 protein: CASSVFGGQTEAFF
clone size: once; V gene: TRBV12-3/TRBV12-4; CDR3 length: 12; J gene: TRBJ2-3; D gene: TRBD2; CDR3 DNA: TGTGCCAGCAGCCCGGGGGGGGGAAAGCAGTATTTT; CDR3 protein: CASSPGGGKQYF
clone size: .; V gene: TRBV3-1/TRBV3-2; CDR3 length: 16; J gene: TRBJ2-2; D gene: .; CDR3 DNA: TGTGCCAGCAGCCAAGCTGTACCAGCGGTGAGCGGGGAGCTGTTTTTT; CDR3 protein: CASSQAVPAVSGELFF
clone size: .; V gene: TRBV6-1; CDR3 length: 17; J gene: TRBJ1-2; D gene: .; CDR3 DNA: TGTGCCAGCAGTGAAGGGGTAGAGACGGCTAGGAACTATGGCTACACCTTC; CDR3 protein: CASSEGVETARNYGYTF
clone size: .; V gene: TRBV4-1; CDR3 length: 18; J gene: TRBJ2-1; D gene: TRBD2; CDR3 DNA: TGCGCCAGCAGCCAAGAGGCTAGCGGGGGAAGCTCCTACAATGAGCAGTTCTTC; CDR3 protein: CASSQEASGGSSYNEQFF